This is a list of T cell receptor beta chains from one sample in a study of blood T cell repertoires in COVID-19. The protocol was immunoSEQ multiplex PCR, while the TCRdb copy is restricted to in-frame clones and leaves out a portion. Of 200,000 to 300,000 clones in the sample, 80% to 90% were seen once. Sequences were obtained from peripheral blood. The receptors here all came from a woman aged 40 to 49 who had recovered from COVID-19. Each CDR3 is given with its conserved first and last residue. D genes are given only for firm matches. Expanded clones get a size class; other rows say once, few or many, or leave the size out.

clone_size d_call j_call v_call cdr3_nt cdr3_aa
- - TRBJ2-7 TRBV15 TGTGCCACCAGCAGAGGCAGGGGTTCCCACGAGCAGTACTTC CATSRGRGSHEQYF
- - TRBJ2-5 TRBV2 TGTGCCAGCTCCCCAGCAGGGGAGACCCAGTACTTC CASSPAGETQYF
- TRBD1 TRBJ2-5 TRBV27 TGTGCCAGCAGTTCCCGTCTGGCAGGGGGAGAGACCCAGTACTTC CASSSRLAGGETQYF
- - TRBJ2-1 TRBV10-2 TGCGCCAGCAGTGAAAGAGGGGGTGAGCAGTTCTTC CASSERGGEQFF
- - TRBJ1-1 TRBV7-9 TGTGCCAGCAGCTCGCCGGAGATGAACACTGAAGCTTTCTTT CASSSPEMNTEAFF
- - TRBJ1-2 TRBV4-3 TGCGCCAGCAGCCCCAAGATCGGGTTTACTAACTATGGCTACACCTTC CASSPKIGFTNYGYTF
- TRBD1 TRBJ1-2 TRBV5-4 TGTGCCAGCCGGGACAGGGGTTACTATGGCTACACCTTC CASRDRGYYGYTF
- - TRBJ1-5 TRBV28 TGTGCCAGCAGTTTAATGGGGGCGAGGCAGCCCCAGCATTTT CASSLMGARQPQHF
- - TRBJ2-3 TRBV18 TGTGCCAGCTCACCACCCAACACAGATACGCAGTATTTT CASSPPNTDTQYF
- - TRBJ2-5 TRBV6-5 TGTGCCAGCAGTAGGAGGGAGTTCGTCCAAGAGACCCAGTACTTC CASSRREFVQETQYF
once TRBD2 TRBJ2-3 TRBV7-3 TGTGCCAGCAGCTTAACGTGGCCCAGCGGGGGGCGCGAAAGCACAGATACGCAGTATTTT CASSLTWPSGGRESTDTQYF
- TRBD1 TRBJ1-2 TRBV9 TGTGCCAGCAGCCCCTCGGGGACAGGGGTGGTTGGCTACACCTTC CASSPSGTGVVGYTF
once - TRBJ2-7 TRBV2 TGTGCCAGCAGTAAGGGGACACGAGCATACTACGAGCAGTACTTC CASSKGTRAYYEQYF
- - TRBJ2-1 TRBV29-1 TGCAGCGTCGGGGTCAATGAGCAGTTCTTC CSVGVNEQFF
- - TRBJ1-1 TRBV19 TGTGCCAGTAGTATAGCCCTGGACTTAATCTACACTGAAGCTTTCTTT CASSIALDLIYTEAFF
- - TRBJ2-7 TRBV19 TGTGCCAGTAGCCCACTAGCCGTCTCCTACGAGCAGTACTTC CASSPLAVSYEQYF
few - TRBJ2-7 TRBV19 TGTGCCAGTACCCCAGGGAACCGACCCTACGAGCAGTACTTC CASTPGNRPYEQYF
- - TRBJ1-2 TRBV19 TGTGCCAGTATCGGACTGGGCTTCTATGGCTACACCTTC CASIGLGFYGYTF
- - TRBJ2-7 TRBV2 TGTGCCAGCAACAGAGGGTCACGGGGCGAGCAGTACTTC CASNRGSRGEQYF
- - TRBJ1-1 TRBV3-1/TRBV3-2 TGTGCCAGCAGCGGGACACTCAACACTGAAGCTTTCTTT CASSGTLNTEAFF
- - TRBJ2-6 TRBV30 TGTGCCTGGAGTCGGTCTGGGGCCAACGTCCTGACTTTC CAWSRSGANVLTF
- - TRBJ1-1 TRBV5-1 TGCGCCAGCAGCTTGGTACAGCTGAACACTGAAGCTTTCTTT CASSLVQLNTEAFF
- TRBD2 TRBJ2-7 TRBV5-1 TGCGCCAGCAGCTGGGGGACTAGCGGGGTCCACGAGCAGTACTTC CASSWGTSGVHEQYF
- TRBD1 TRBJ1-5 TRBV30 TGTGCCTGGAGTCCAAGACAGGGAATTTATAGCAATCAGCCCCAGCATTTT CAWSPRQGIYSNQPQHF